The 13 T cell receptor beta chains presented below share a single source sample, sequenced in a study of cytomegalovirus exposure and HLA in healthy donors. The PCR used 60 Vbeta and 13 Jbeta primers. Here immunoSEQ multiplex PCR was the method, and the copy in TCRdb shows in-frame clones only, minus some. This sample has approximately 170,000 clones, with roughly 80% found just once. The sequenced sample was PBMCs. The receptors stem from a male donor in good health and CMV-seronegative.

The chain joins TRBV27 to TRBJ2-6; 7 bases fit TRBD2. Germline V gives CDR1 MNHEY, CDR2 SMNVEV (reference sequence). Losses at the gene ends were 8 bases for V and 0 bases for J; bases not matched to a gene: 13. This CDR3 is built from 18 residues. CDR3 sequence: CASGAGAGAASGANVLTF. The CDR3 DNA sequence: TGTGCCAGCGGGGCTGGGGCGGGAGCGGCCTCTGGGGCCAACGTCCTGACTTTC.

CDR3 amino acids: CASSQGAAGGTDTQYF. The DNA of the CDR3 is TGTGCCAGCAGCCAAGGTGCCGCAGGGGGGACAGATACGCAGTATTTT. The rearrangement uses TRBV4-2 and TRBJ2-3; a possible D gene is TRBD1 (7 bases). V was clipped by 1 base and J by 3 bases, with 14 bases between them. Germline CDR1 LGHNA, CDR2 YNFKEQ. The CDR3 sequence is 16 residues long.

The chain is built from TRBV7-6 and TRBJ1-4; TRBD1 matches at 8 bases. V lost 2 bases and J lost 1; bases outside the gene matches: 6. CDR1 is SGHVS and CDR2 is FNYEAQ in the germline V gene. CDR3 length: 17 residues. This chain's CDR3 is CASSLTTGAGTNEKLFF. As DNA, the CDR3 is TGTGCCAGCAGCTTAACGACAGGGGCGGGAACTAATGAAAAACTGTTTTTT.

The V call is TRBV6-5, the J call TRBJ2-5, with 10 bases aligning to TRBD2. J gave up 4 bases and V 7 bases, and 9 bases lay outside the gene matches. The CDR3 covers 15 residues. Germline assignment: CDR1 MNHEY and CDR2 SVGAGI. In DNA, the CDR3 is TGTGCCAGCACCCTACTAGCGGGGAGGGCAGAGACCCAGTACTTC. Amino acid sequence: CASTLLAGRAETQYF.

The chain links TRBV7-9 to TRBJ2-3; TRBD1 matches 9 bases. Germline CDR1 SEHNR, CDR2 FQNEAQ (reference sequence). V was pared by 5 bases and J by 0 bases, with 3 bases of the junction left unmatched. The CDR3 extends over 15 amino acids. The CDR3 DNA sequence: TGTGCCAGCAGCCCCGGACAGGGGAGCACAGATACGCAGTATTTT. Residues: CASSPGQGSTDTQYF.

This clone is a singleton in its sample. The rearrangement joins TRBV27 to TRBJ1-3; tentative D call: TRBD1 (6 bases). CDR1 MNHEY and CDR2 SMNVEV come from the germline V gene (reference sequence). There are 14 residues in the CDR3. V was pared by 6 bases and J by 2 bases, with 11 bases between. CDR3 sequence reads: CASRPTGTGNTIYF. The CDR3 DNA is TGTGCCAGCAGACCCACAGGGACTGGAAACACCATATATTTT.

This chain connects TRBV2 to TRBJ2-7; 9 nucleotides match TRBD1. CDR1 is SNHLY, CDR2 FYNNEI, per germline. The CDR3 is made up of 13 amino acids. Trimming removed 7 bases from V and 4 bases from J; junction bases left unmatched: 5. CDR3 in DNA: TGTGCCAGCATGGGGACAGGGACTTACGAGCAGTACTTC. It translates to CASMGTGTYEQYF.

The chain employs TRBV25-1 and TRBJ2-2; 10 positions agree with TRBD1. Germline trimming cut 1 base from V and 2 bases from J; bases unmatched to any gene: 7. The CDR3 is made up of 18 amino acids. The V gene's germline CDR1 is MGHDK and CDR2 SYGVNS. Here the CDR3 reads CASSESGTGVFNTGELFF. The CDR3 DNA reads TGTGCCAGCAGTGAATCCGGGACAGGGGTTTTCAACACCGGGGAGCTGTTTTTT.

The chain couples TRBV7-9 to TRBJ2-7; D is perhaps TRBD1 (5 bases). CDR3 length equals 16 residues. Per the germline V gene, CDR1 is SEHNR and CDR2 is FQNEAQ (reference sequence). Trimming shortened V by 4 bases and J by 4 bases, and 20 bases separated the two germline ends. The CDR3 is CASSSTGQGSIYEQYF. The CDR3 nucleotides are TGTGCCAGCAGCTCCACCGGCCAGGGATCCATTTACGAGCAGTACTTC.

The V call is TRBV29-1, the J call TRBJ1-4; 7 bases are a match to TRBD1. The CDR3 loop spans 15 amino acids. Per germline, CDR1 SQVTM and CDR2 ANQGSEA. V trimming: 7 bases; J trimming: 0 bases; junction bases outside the gene matches: 8. This CDR3 is CSATPGQATNEKLFF. The CDR3 DNA sequence: TGCAGCGCTACCCCTGGACAGGCAACTAATGAAAAACTGTTTTTT.

The genes are TRBV7-9 and TRBJ1-4; D is possibly TRBD1 (6 bases). CDR1 is SEHNR and CDR2 is FQNEAQ in the germline V gene (reference sequence). Trimming cost V 3 bases and J 3 bases, with 8 bases left between them. The CDR3 is made up of 14 amino acids. The CDR3 spells CASSLGAANEKLFF. The CDR3 DNA sequence: TGTGCCAGCAGCTTGGGGGCTGCTAATGAAAAACTGTTTTTT.

The chain employs TRBV19 and TRBJ2-3; 9 nucleotides align to TRBD2. Losses at the gene ends were 0 bases for V and 3 bases for J; bases not matched to a gene: 7. From germline, CDR1 is LNHDA and CDR2 SQIVND (reference sequence). CDR3 length: 17 amino acids. This chain's CDR3 is CASSIEGGGAGTDTQYF. The CDR3 DNA follows: TGTGCCAGTAGTATAGAAGGCGGGGGGGCAGGGACAGATACGCAGTATTTT. The complete variable domain, with remaining parts taken from reference TRBV19 and TRBJ2-3, reads DGGITQSPKYLFRKEGQNVTLSCEQNLNHDAMYWYRQDPGQGLRLIYYSQIVNDFQKGDIAEGYSVSREKKESFPLTVTSAQKNPTAFYLCASSIEGGGAGTDTQYFGPGTRLTVL.

This chain joins TRBV6-1 and TRBJ1-1; 11 bases agree with TRBD1. Germline CDR1 reads MNHNS; CDR2 reads SASEGT. This CDR3 region has 12 residues. V gave up 7 bases and J gave up 10 bases; unmatched junction bases: 5. CDR3 protein: CASTGTGGTAFF. CDR3 nucleotides: TGTGCCAGCACCGGGACAGGGGGTACAGCTTTCTTT.